A selection of T cell receptor beta chains follows, all from one sample in a study of shared clonotypes between healthy human individuals. Generated by immunoSEQ multiplex PCR, the TCRdb table keeps only in-frame clones and is missing some. The sample carries some 2,000,000 clones, roughly 94% recorded once. The sample was naive CD8+ T cells sorted from blood. The origin of the receptors is a man aged 18 to 30 in good health. Both conserved end residues are part of each CDR3. The D gene is left open where the match is weak. The size field is filled for only some rows; it gives once, few, many or a size class.

V	D	size	J	length	DNA	CDR3
TRBV4-1	.	.	TRBJ2-7	14	TGCGCCAGCAGCCAAGATCCCAGAGCCTACGAGCAGTACTTC	CASSQDPRAYEQYF
TRBV19	.	.	TRBJ1-4	17	TGTGCCAGTAGTATAGGCGGGACACTCGACGGAGGTGAAAAACTGTTTTTT	CASSIGGTLDGGEKLFF
TRBV7-9	.	.	TRBJ2-1	12	TGTGCCAGCAGCTTGGCAGGGGTCGAGCAGTTCTTC	CASSLAGVEQFF
TRBV4-1	TRBD2	once	TRBJ2-5	15	TGCGCCAGCAGCTCAACCGCGGGGGTTCAAGAGACCCAGTACTTC	CASSSTAGVQETQYF
TRBV6-6	.	.	TRBJ2-5	16	TGTGCCAGCAGTTACTCGGGTAGGACTGTCCAAGAGACCCAGTACTTC	CASSYSGRTVQETQYF
TRBV7-9	TRBD2	.	TRBJ2-5	17	TGTGCCAGCAGCTCCCCGTTCAGCGGGGCGGCTCAAGAGACCCAGTACTTC	CASSSPFSGAAQETQYF
TRBV7-2	.	once	TRBJ2-5	13	TGTGCCAGCAGCTTGGGCAGGTGGGAGACCCAGTACTTC	CASSLGRWETQYF
TRBV6-5	TRBD1	.	TRBJ2-7	14	TGTGCCAGCAGTTGGACAGGGGGGGGCTACGAGCAGTACTTC	CASSWTGGGYEQYF
TRBV9	.	.	TRBJ1-4	14	TGTGCCAGCAGCGAGGCTGACGGGGGGGAAAAACTGTTTTTT	CASSEADGGEKLFF
TRBV30	TRBD1	.	TRBJ1-1	13	TGTGCCTGGAAACAGGGGTGGAACACTGAAGCTTTCTTT	CAWKQGWNTEAFF
TRBV6-1	TRBD1	once	TRBJ2-7	15	TGTGCCAGCAGTGTGATGGGACAGGGGACCTACGAGCAGTACTTC	CASSVMGQGTYEQYF
TRBV4-3	TRBD2	.	TRBJ2-1	19	TGCGCCAGCAGCCAAGATTTGACTAGCGGCGCTTCGGGATCGGATGAGCAGTTCTTC	CASSQDLTSGASGSDEQFF
TRBV6-5	.	.	TRBJ1-2	10	TGTGCCAGTGAGGACTATGGCTACACCTTC	CASEDYGYTF
TRBV6-6	.	.	TRBJ2-7	15	TGTGCCAGCAGTTACTCGAAGGGCCCGACCTACGAGCAGTACTTC	CASSYSKGPTYEQYF
TRBV4-1	TRBD2	.	TRBJ2-1	16	TGCGCCAGCAGCCTCGTAGCGGGGGGCCTTTACAATGAGCAGTTCTTC	CASSLVAGGLYNEQFF
TRBV27	.	.	TRBJ1-1	13	TGTGCCAGCAGTTTGTCACAGTACACTGAAGCTTTCTTT	CASSLSQYTEAFF
TRBV7-9	.	.	TRBJ2-5	17	TGTGCCAGCAGCTGGGGGGCGTATGGGAGCGACGGGGAGACCCAGTACTTC	CASSWGAYGSDGETQYF
TRBV6-5	.	.	TRBJ2-5	13	TGTGCCAGCAGTTATAGGGGGGTGGAGACCCAGTACTTC	CASSYRGVETQYF
TRBV7-2	.	.	TRBJ1-5	13	TGTGCCAGCAGCCCATTTATCGGTCAGCCCCAGCATTTT	CASSPFIGQPQHF
TRBV7-9	.	.	TRBJ2-3	14	TGTGCCAGCAGCTTAGTTAAGCAGTCAGATACGCAGTATTTT	CASSLVKQSDTQYF
TRBV6-1	TRBD1	once	TRBJ2-7	13	TGTGCCAGCAGTGATGGGACAGGGGACGAGCAGTACTTC	CASSDGTGDEQYF
TRBV6-5	.	.	TRBJ1-4	13	TGTGCCAGCGCAGTGGGGCAGGATGAAAAACTGTTTTTT	CASAVGQDEKLFF
TRBV2	.	.	TRBJ2-3	11	TGTGCCAGAAGATGGGGAGATACGCAGTATTTT	CARRWGDTQYF
TRBV7-9	.	few	TRBJ1-2	15	TGTGCCAGCAGCCACCGGGACACAGCTAACTATGGCTACACCTTC	CASSHRDTANYGYTF
TRBV7-2	TRBD2	.	TRBJ2-1	14	TGTGCCAGCAGCTTAAGGGAGGGCCCCAATGAGCAGTTCTTC	CASSLREGPNEQFF
TRBV5-1	.	.	TRBJ2-7	13	TGCGCCAGCAGCTCGACCGGGGGGCTCGAGCAGTACTTC	CASSSTGGLEQYF
TRBV2	TRBD1	.	TRBJ1-4	15	TGTGCCAGCAGTGAATATGGGACAGAAGACGGAAAACTGTTTTTT	CASSEYGTEDGKLFF
TRBV9	.	.	TRBJ1-1	15	TGTGCCAGCAGCGTAGATAACGGAGGGAACACTGAAGCTTTCTTT	CASSVDNGGNTEAFF
TRBV28	TRBD1	.	TRBJ2-2	17	TGTGCCAGCAGTTTGCCGCCCGGGACAGGATACACCGGGGAGCTGTTTTTT	CASSLPPGTGYTGELFF
TRBV7-9	.	few	TRBJ1-6	12	TGTGCCAGCAGCTTGGGGGTTTCACCCCTCCACTTT	CASSLGVSPLHF
TRBV19	.	.	TRBJ2-1	14	TGTGCCAGTAGTATAATTGGGGGGAACAATGAGCAGTTCTTC	CASSIIGGNNEQFF
TRBV6-4	.	.	TRBJ2-2	13	TGTGCCAGCAGTGACGGGGGTGCTAGCAAGCTGTTTTTT	CASSDGGASKLFF
TRBV6-6	.	.	TRBJ2-3	12	TGTGCCAGCTTGGCCAGCACAGATACGCAGTATTTT	CASLASTDTQYF
TRBV11-2	TRBD1	.	TRBJ2-7	16	TGTGCCAGCAGCTTAGTATCCGGACAGGGGTCCTACGAGCAGTACTTC	CASSLVSGQGSYEQYF
TRBV27	.	.	TRBJ1-2	13	TGTGCCAGCAGTCCTATAGACAGTTATGGCTACACCTTC	CASSPIDSYGYTF
TRBV11-3	TRBD1	.	TRBJ1-5	19	TGTGCCAGCAGCTTCCGGGACAGGGAAGACCCACATAGCAATCAGCCCCAGCATTTT	CASSFRDREDPHSNQPQHF
TRBV6-1	.	.	TRBJ1-1	13	TGTGCCAGCAGTGACTGGGGGCGGACTGAAGCTTTCTTT	CASSDWGRTEAFF
TRBV6-5	TRBD1	.	TRBJ2-7	14	TGTGCCAGCAGTTACGGGGGACAGGGTTACGAGCAGTACTTC	CASSYGGQGYEQYF
TRBV2	TRBD2	.	TRBJ2-5	15	TGTGCCAGCACCCGGACTAGCGGGGGGGGAGAGACCCAGTACTTC	CASTRTSGGGETQYF
TRBV7-6	TRBD2	.	TRBJ2-1	15	TGTGCCAGCAGCTTCGCGACTAGCGGTAACAATGAGCAGTTCTTC	CASSFATSGNNEQFF
TRBV6-5	.	.	TRBJ1-5	13	TGTGCCAGCAGTTCCTTACATAATCAGCCCCAGCATTTT	CASSSLHNQPQHF
TRBV2	.	.	TRBJ2-2	17	TGTGCCAGCAGCATTCCGGGACTCCTCGCGAACACCGGGGAGCTGTTTTTT	CASSIPGLLANTGELFF
TRBV5-6	TRBD1	.	TRBJ2-3	16	TGTGCCAGCAGCTGGCAATCGGGACAGGGGGCAGATACGCAGTATTTT	CASSWQSGQGADTQYF
TRBV6-5	.	.	TRBJ1-5	12	TGTGCCAGCAGTTCTTTTGTGGAGCCCCAGCATTTT	CASSSFVEPQHF
TRBV4-3	TRBD2	.	TRBJ2-7	18	TGCGCCAGCAGCCAAGTCCTAGCGGGAGGATCCCTAGTTTGGGAGCAGTACTTC	CASSQVLAGGSLVWEQYF
TRBV6-5	.	.	TRBJ2-7	14	TGTGCCAGCAGTTCGATGGGAGCTTCCTACGAGCAGTACTTC	CASSSMGASYEQYF
TRBV2	TRBD1	.	TRBJ2-7	15	TGTGCCAGCAGTGATCCCGGGACAGGGAGGTTCGAGCAGTACTTC	CASSDPGTGRFEQYF
TRBV9	TRBD1	.	TRBJ1-2	14	TGTGCCAGCAGCTCAAGGACAGGGGGCTATGGCTACACCTTC	CASSSRTGGYGYTF
TRBV7-9	TRBD1	.	TRBJ2-7	17	TGTGCCAGCAGCTTAGAGGAGACCGAGACAGGGAGCTACGAGCAGTACTTC	CASSLEETETGSYEQYF
TRBV9	.	.	TRBJ2-2	18	TGTGCCAGCAGCGATGGGGGGACACCTCGGAGGGTGTCCGGGGAGCTGTTTTTT	CASSDGGTPRRVSGELFF
TRBV2	TRBD2	.	TRBJ2-3	16	TGTGCCAGCAGGCGATGGGGACTAGCGGAGGGAGATACGCAGTATTTT	CASRRWGLAEGDTQYF
TRBV7-2	.	.	TRBJ2-2	15	TGTGCCAGCAGCTTAGGGCACTCGAACACCGGGGAGCTGTTTTTT	CASSLGHSNTGELFF
TRBV4-1	.	.	TRBJ2-7	14	TGCGCCAGCAGCCACCCGGGGGACAGCTACGAGCAGTACTTC	CASSHPGDSYEQYF
TRBV10-2	TRBD1	.	TRBJ1-5	14	TGCGCCAGCAGTAATACAGGGGGTGGGCAGCCCCAGCATTTT	CASSNTGGGQPQHF
TRBV5-8	.	.	TRBJ2-1	15	TGTGCCAGCAACCCGGGGGGCACCTTCTACAATGAGCAGTTCTTC	CASNPGGTFYNEQFF
TRBV10-3	TRBD2	.	TRBJ2-5	16	TGTGCCATCAGTGAATTTGCGGGAGATCGGTTGGAGACCCAGTACTTC	CAISEFAGDRLETQYF